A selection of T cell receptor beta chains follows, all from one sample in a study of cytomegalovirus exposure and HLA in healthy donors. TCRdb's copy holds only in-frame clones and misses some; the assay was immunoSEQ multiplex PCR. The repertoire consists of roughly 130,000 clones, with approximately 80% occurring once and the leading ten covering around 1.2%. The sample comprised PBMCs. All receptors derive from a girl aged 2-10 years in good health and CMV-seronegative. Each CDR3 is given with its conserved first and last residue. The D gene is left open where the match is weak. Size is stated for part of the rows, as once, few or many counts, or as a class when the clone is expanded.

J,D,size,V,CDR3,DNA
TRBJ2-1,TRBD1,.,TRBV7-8,CASSLAFGTGKNEQFF,TGTGCCAGCAGCTTAGCTTTTGGGACAGGGAAGAATGAGCAGTTCTTC
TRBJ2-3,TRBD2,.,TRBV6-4,CASSDSIAGADTQYF,TGTGCCAGCAGTGACTCGATAGCGGGAGCAGATACGCAGTATTTT
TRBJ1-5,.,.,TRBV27,CASSSGWRGGINQPQHF,TGTGCCAGCAGTTCTGGATGGAGGGGGGGCATCAATCAGCCCCAGCATTTT
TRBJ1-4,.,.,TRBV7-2,CASSLIQGEKLFF,TGTGCCAGCAGCTTGATACAGGGAGAAAAACTGTTTTTT
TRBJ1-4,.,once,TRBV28,CASSVHGTVVPNEKLFF,TGTGCCAGCAGTGTCCACGGTACTGTCGTACCTAATGAAAAACTGTTTTTT
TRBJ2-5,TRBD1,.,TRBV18,CASSTGEKETQYF,TGTGCCAGCTCTACAGGGGAGAAGGAGACCCAGTACTTC
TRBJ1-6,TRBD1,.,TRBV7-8,CASSYRDRGWSSPLHF,TGTGCCAGCAGCTACCGGGACAGGGGATGGAGTTCACCCCTCCACTTT
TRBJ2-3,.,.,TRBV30,CAWSAGDTRYF,TGTGCCTGGAGCGCCGGGGATACGCGGTATTTT
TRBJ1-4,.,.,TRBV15,CATSSREGGTGVNEKLFF,TGTGCCACCAGCAGCCGTGAAGGCGGGACTGGGGTTAATGAAAAACTGTTTTTT
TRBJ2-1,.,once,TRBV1,CTSSQLLASGRAACTYNEQFF,TGCACCAGCAGCCAACTCTTGGCTAGCGGGAGGGCCGCTTGCACCTACAATGAGCAGTTCTTC
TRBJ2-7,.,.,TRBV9,CASSVEGQIYDFYF,TGTGCCAGCAGCGTAGAAGGACAAATATACGATTTCTACTTC
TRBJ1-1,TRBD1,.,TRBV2,CAISGQGAAEAFF,TGTGCCATCTCGGGACAGGGGGCGGCTGAAGCTTTCTTT
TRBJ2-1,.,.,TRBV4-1,CASSQVSLVGGGSYNEQFF,TGCGCCAGCAGCCAAGTCAGTCTTGTAGGAGGAGGGTCCTACAATGAGCAGTTCTTC
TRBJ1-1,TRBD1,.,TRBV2,CASSPPGQEPNTEAFF,TGTGCCAGCAGTCCTCCGGGACAGGAGCCGAACACTGAAGCTTTCTTT
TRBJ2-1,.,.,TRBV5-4,CASSLYVDNEQFF,TGTGCCAGCAGCTTGTATGTCGACAATGAGCAGTTCTTC